Sequencing of this T cell receptor beta chain was carried out in a study of T cells in Graves' hyperthyroidism and ophthalmopathy. Study-wide results and caveats: Patients with ophthalmopathy were separated from those with stable hyperthyroidism by a 13 V-J model. Progression to ophthalmopathy was predicted a median of roughly seven months early.

Amplification of TCR beta CDR3 regions used RNA as the template. First-round RT-PCR with HTBI primers amplified the TCR CDR3 region. One entry per CDR3 protein, called by TCRdb with MiXCR from the multiplex PCR reads. The sample lists over 200,000 distinct CDR3 sequences; about 17% were seen once. Germline CDR1 LGHDT, CDR2 YNNKEL (reference sequence). The CDR3 covers 15 residues. V shed 4 bases and J 3 bases; nucleotides not matched to a gene: 4. Turning to this clonotype: Its target is not known.

Uncontrolled infection, other autoimmune disease, pregnancy or lactation disqualified patients from enrolment. The source of this sequence is a middle-aged man with Graves' hyperthyroidism. The chain carries TRBV3-1 and TRBJ2-7, with TRBD1 matching over 12 bases. Source material: blood. The CDR3 loop reads CASSPGTGGHYEQYF. The CDR3, as DNA: TGTGCCAGCAGCCCCGGGACAGGGGGCCACTACGAGCAGTACTTC.